These 13 T cell receptor beta chains came from one sample sequenced in a study of OX40 agonist ivuxolimab in advanced cancers. TCRdb's table, derived via immunoSEQ multiplex PCR, lists solely in-frame clones and lacks some. The data show 71,000 or so clones, around 86% seen once. The source material was CD4+ or CD8+ T cells sorted from blood, sampled in a trial of the OX40 agonist ivuxolimab. Receptors were obtained from an adult with an advanced solid tumor such as melanoma, head and neck, liver or kidney cancer.

The J gene is TRBJ2-2, the V gene TRBV12-5; 7 bases are shared with TRBD1. Germline-derived CDR1 and CDR2 are LGHNT and FRNRAP. The CDR3 length is 15 residues. J was trimmed by 2 bases and V by 1 base; bases with no gene match: 1. The CDR3 loop is CASGLGQGNTGELFF. Written as DNA, the CDR3 is TGTGCTAGTGGTTTGGGACAGGGCAACACCGGGGAGCTGTTTTTT. The full variable domain, in which reference TRBV12-5 and TRBJ2-2 provide the parts outside the CDR3, is DARVTQTPRHKVTEMGQEVTMRCQPILGHNTVFWYRQTMMQGLELLAYFRNRAPLDDSGMPKDRFSAEMPDATLATLKIQPSEPRDSAVYFCASGLGQGNTGELFFGEGSRLTVL.

The rearrangement uses TRBV6-5 and TRBJ2-5; tentative D call: TRBD2 (5 bases). Trimming took 2 bases from V and 4 from J, leaving 8 bases between them. Germline-derived CDR1 and CDR2 are MNHEY and SVGAGI. This CDR3 comprises 13 residues. The CDR3 DNA follows: TGTGCCAGCAGTTACACTAGTCGAGAGACCCAGTACTTC. This translates into CASSYTSRETQYF.

The DNA for the CDR3 is TGTGCCAGCAGCTTAGGGACAGTAGCTCAGCCCCAGCATTTT. It yields the protein CASSLGTVAQPQHF. This chain uses TRBV11-2 with TRBJ1-5; tentatively, D is TRBD1 (6 bases). This CDR3 is built from 14 residues. Germline CDR1 reads SGHAT; CDR2 reads FQNNGV. The V end lost 1 base, the J end lost 6 bases, and 10 bases lay between the germline ends.

The table lists this clone with a few counts. J is TRBJ2-3 and V is TRBV19; TRBD1 is a possible D gene (6 bases). CDR1 LNHDA and CDR2 SQIVND come from the germline V gene (reference sequence). V was shortened by 7 bases and J by 4 bases, with 12 bases between the two germline ends. This CDR3 region has 13 residues. This chain's CDR3 is CASKRGSADTQYF. In nucleotides, the CDR3 is TGTGCCAGTAAAAGGGGGTCGGCAGATACGCAGTATTTT.

V and J are TRBV18 and TRBJ2-1; 12 bases fit TRBD2. This CDR3 has 15 residues. CDR1 and CDR2 from the germline V gene are KGHSH and LQKENI. Losses at the gene ends were 4 bases for V and 5 bases for J; bases not matched to a gene: 3. In DNA form, the CDR3 reads TGTGCCAGCTCACTACTAGCGGGAGGTGACAATGAGCAGTTCTTC. Translation: CASSLLAGGDNEQFF.

The chain joins TRBV5-1 to TRBJ2-3; 7 positions agree with TRBD2. There are 17 residues in the CDR3. Germline V gene sequence: CDR1 SGHRS, CDR2 YFSETQ. With 4 bases clipped from V and 0 bases from J, the junction kept 11 bases outside the gene matches. The CDR3 nucleotides read TGCGCCAGCAGCGACCGGTCTGGCGGGAGTAGCACAGATACGCAGTATTTT. Translation gives CASSDRSGGSSTDTQYF.

The V call is TRBV6-4, the J call TRBJ2-3; D gene ambiguous. The V gene lost 0 bases and the J gene lost 0 bases, with 7 bases spanning the gap. Germline lookup yields CDR1 MRHNA and CDR2 SNTAGT. The CDR3 covers 15 residues. CDR3 residues: CASSDSYRSTDTQYF. CDR3 nucleotide sequence: TGTGCCAGCAGTGACTCGTACAGAAGCACAGATACGCAGTATTTT.

This chain connects TRBV6-4 to TRBJ1-4; D is possibly TRBD1 (5 bases). With 3 bases removed from V and 8 bases from J, the gap between germline ends came to 10 bases. The V gene's germline CDR1 is MRHNA and CDR2 SNTAGT. The CDR3 runs to 13 residues. The CDR3 protein is CASSDMQGEKLFF. The CDR3 coding sequence is TGTGCCAGCAGTGATATGCAGGGAGAAAAACTGTTTTTT.

The V call is TRBV19, the J call TRBJ1-2; 9 bases match TRBD1. CDR1 and CDR2 from the germline V gene are LNHDA and SQIVND (reference sequence). CDR3 length equals 13 residues. The ends lost 8 bases at V and 4 bases at J; junction bases unmatched: 5. Here the CDR3 reads CASRQGVGYGYTF. CDR3 DNA sequence: TGTGCCAGTCGACAGGGGGTTGGCTATGGCTACACCTTC.

The DNA for the CDR3 is TGTGCCAGCAGTTACTCGGACAGCTTAGGTAATTCACCCCTCCACTTT. It specifies CASSYSDSLGNSPLHF. The genes are TRBV6-5 and TRBJ1-6, with D maybe TRBD1 (6 bases). Germline values: CDR1 MNHEY, CDR2 SVGAGI. The germline V and J ends were trimmed by 0 bases and 6 bases, with 12 bases remaining between them. There are 16 residues in the CDR3.

The rearrangement joins TRBV5-1 to TRBJ1-1; unclear D gene. The CDR3 is made up of 13 amino acids. V lost 2 bases to trimming and J lost 4 bases, with 9 bases between them. Germline lookup yields CDR1 SGHRS and CDR2 YFSETQ. As DNA, the CDR3 is TGCGCCAGCAGCTTTGACGGTAGCACTGAAGCTTTCTTT. This translates into CASSFDGSTEAFF.

The rearrangement uses TRBV5-1 and TRBJ1-1; D gene ambiguous. The CDR3 runs to 14 residues. The V end was cut by 4 bases, the J end by 1 base, with 11 bases between. Germline CDR1 and CDR2: SGHRS and YFSETQ. CDR3 sequence: CASSTLNTNTEAFF. As DNA, the CDR3 is TGCGCCAGCAGCACCCTGAACACGAACACTGAAGCTTTCTTT.

The chain combines TRBV7-9 with TRBJ1-1; D is ambiguous. This CDR3 has 14 amino acids. Germline CDR1 reads SEHNR; CDR2 reads FQNEAQ (reference sequence). V lost 2 bases, J lost 2 bases, and 9 bases lay in between. The CDR3 sequence: CASSLLIGNTEAFF. The CDR3 nucleotides read TGTGCCAGCAGCTTATTGATAGGAAACACTGAAGCTTTCTTT.